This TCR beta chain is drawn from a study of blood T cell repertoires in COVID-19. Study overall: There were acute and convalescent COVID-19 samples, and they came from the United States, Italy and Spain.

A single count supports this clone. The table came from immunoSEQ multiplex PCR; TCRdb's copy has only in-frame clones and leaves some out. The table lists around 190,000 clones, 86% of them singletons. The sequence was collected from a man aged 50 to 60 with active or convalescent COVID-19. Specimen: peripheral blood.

CDR3 region: CASSQRDSTQETQYF. CDR3 nucleotide sequence: TGTGCCAGCAGCCAGCGGGACAGTACTCAAGAGACCCAGTACTTC. The chain uses TRBV3-1 (or the pseudogene TRBV3-2) and TRBJ2-5; possibly TRBD1 for D (7 bases). The CDR3 has 15 residues. V was cut by 3 bases and J by 2 bases, with 13 bases left in between. From germline, CDR1 is LGHDT and CDR2 YNNKEL (reference sequence).